The 20 T cell receptor beta chains below come from one sample, sequenced in a study of CD8 T cells in ankylosing spondylitis. TCRdb itself ran the 5' RACE reads through MiXCR, one entry per CDR3 protein. The repertoire consists of 100,000 to 150,000 distinct CDR3 sequences, with approximately 6.8% occurring once and the leading ten covering 12%. Material for sequencing was blood, either unsorted or a sorted T cell fraction (not recorded which). The receptors originated from a male donor with ankylosing spondylitis or in good health (not recorded which).

The table lists this clonotype with many counts. The chain is built from TRBV6-1 and TRBJ1-4; 9 bases agree with TRBD1. CDR1 and CDR2 (germline): MNHNS, SASEGT. The length of the CDR3 is 18 residues. V was clipped by 4 bases and J by 4 bases; unmatched bases: 13. The CDR3: CASSASPGQGRINEKLFF. In DNA, the CDR3 is TGTGCCAGCAGTGCGAGTCCGGGACAGGGTCGCATTAATGAAAAACTGTTTTTT.

This clonotype was seen ten or more times. The V and J genes are TRBV30 and TRBJ2-4, with D perhaps TRBD1 (5 bases). The CDR3 covers 13 residues. Trimming removed 4 bases from V and 0 bases from J, with 7 bases in between. Germline V gives CDR1 GTSNPN, CDR2 SVGIG (reference sequence). The CDR3: CAWTGLAKNIQYF. CDR3 bases: TGTGCCTGGACAGGGCTAGCCAAAAACATTCAGTACTTC.

This clonotype was found many times. The V and J genes are TRBV5-1 and TRBJ2-5; the match to TRBD2 covers 7 bases. Unmatched junction bases numbered 10, after V lost 4 bases and J lost 1 base. There are 16 residues in the CDR3. Germline V gives CDR1 SGHRS, CDR2 YFSETQ. The chain's CDR3 is CASSGGVGMGQETQYF. DNA of the CDR3: TGCGCCAGCAGCGGGGGGGTGGGGATGGGCCAAGAGACCCAGTACTTC.

This chain links TRBV20-1 with TRBJ2-7; D is uncertain. CDR1 and CDR2 (germline): DFQATT, SNEGSKA (reference sequence). The length of the CDR3 is 13 residues. V was cut by 3 bases and J by 0 bases, with 9 bases left in between. In DNA, the CDR3 is TGCAGTGCTAGTCGGAGTCCCTCCTACGAGCAGTACTTC. Translation: CSASRSPSYEQYF.

The rearrangement links TRBV5-1 to TRBJ2-7; 11 nucleotides line up with TRBD2. The germline V gene has CDR1 SGHRS and CDR2 YFSETQ. This CDR3 comprises 16 residues. V dropped 0 bases and J dropped 4; count of bases not matched to a gene: 6. The CDR3 sequence is CASSLATSGGEYEQYF. CDR3 nucleotide sequence: TGCGCCAGCAGCTTGGCCACTAGCGGGGGAGAGTACGAGCAGTACTTC.

This clonotype showed up many times. This chain joins TRBV5-1 and TRBJ2-3; D might be TRBD2 (6 bases). Germline lookup yields CDR1 SGHRS and CDR2 YFSETQ. Trimming removed 0 bases from V and 4 bases from J, with 9 bases in between. The CDR3 has 14 residues. The CDR3 nucleotides read TGCGCCAGCAGCTTGGCGCGGGACGCAGATACGCAGTATTTT. It specifies CASSLARDADTQYF.

This clonotype appeared many times. V gene TRBV7-2 combines with J gene TRBJ2-3; 8 bases match TRBD1. This CDR3 contains 17 residues. V was clipped by 0 bases and J by 0 bases; unmatched bases: 5. Germline V gene sequence: CDR1 SGHTA, CDR2 FQGNSA. The CDR3 is CASSLASTGGSTDTQYF. In DNA form, the CDR3 reads TGTGCCAGCAGCTTAGCGAGTACAGGGGGGAGCACAGATACGCAGTATTTT. The whole variable domain, filled in from reference TRBV7-2 and TRBJ2-3, reads GAGVSQSPSNKVTEKGKDVELRCDPISGHTALYWYRQSLGQGLEFLIYFQGNSAPDKSGLPSDRFSAERTGGSVSTLTIQRTQQEDSAVYLCASSLASTGGSTDTQYFGPGTRLTVL.

This clonotype was detected ten times or more. The chain couples TRBV5-6 to TRBJ1-6, with D unclear. Trimming took 3 bases from V and 7 from J, leaving 14 bases between them. Germline V gene lookup returns CDR1 SGHDT and CDR2 YYEEEE. The CDR3 length is 15 residues. CDR3 sequence reads: CASSSDGGLNSPLHF. CDR3 coding DNA: TGTGCCAGCAGCTCGGACGGCGGTCTCAATTCACCCCTCCACTTT.

This clonotype was observed many times. V gene TRBV29-1 combines with J gene TRBJ2-7; D perhaps matches TRBD2 (6 bases). Germline lookup yields CDR1 SQVTM and CDR2 ANQGSEA. V lost 7 bases and J lost 7, with 23 bases in between. The CDR3 has 14 amino acids. The CDR3 nucleotides read TGCAGCGCCTCCGGGACTTCGGGGGTTCTGGAGCAGTACTTC. Its translation is CSASGTSGVLEQYF.

This clonotype was seen at least ten times. The chain employs TRBV29-1 and TRBJ2-1, with D perhaps matching TRBD1 or TRBD2 (5 bases each). Per germline, CDR1 SQVTM and CDR2 ANQGSEA. Trimming shortened V by 3 bases and J by 2 bases, and 11 bases separated the two germline ends. The CDR3 is 14 residues long. This CDR3 reads CSVEGVVTYNEQFF. CDR3 sequence (DNA): TGCAGCGTTGAGGGGGTAGTGACCTACAATGAGCAGTTCTTC.

In this sample, this clonotype turned up many times. This chain connects TRBV6-2 or TRBV6-3 to TRBJ2-7; D is possibly TRBD1 (5 bases). From germline, CDR1 is MNHEY and CDR2 SVGEGT. The V and J ends lost 10 bases and 0 bases respectively, with 10 bases between them. This CDR3 has 12 residues. CDR3 sequence: CATLTASYEQYF. In DNA, the CDR3 is TGTGCCACCTTGACAGCCTCCTACGAGCAGTACTTC.

The table lists this clonotype with many counts. The chain couples TRBV5-1 to TRBJ2-3; 11 bases map to TRBD1. The CDR3 runs 15 residues. With V trimmed by 4 bases and J by 5 bases, 6 bases remained unmatched. Germline assignment: CDR1 SGHRS and CDR2 YFSETQ. CDR3 amino acids: CASSTGTGGGDTQYF. The CDR3 coding sequence is TGCGCCAGCAGCACCGGGACAGGGGGTGGAGATACGCAGTATTTT.

The gene calls are TRBV5-1 and TRBJ2-7; 9 nucleotides match TRBD2. The trim removed 4 bases at V and 2 bases at J, leaving 4 bases unmatched. Germline lookup yields CDR1 SGHRS and CDR2 YFSETQ. The length of the CDR3 is 14 residues. The chain's CDR3 is CASSVAGAAYEQYF. The CDR3 nucleotides read TGCGCCAGCAGCGTAGCGGGAGCAGCCTACGAGCAGTACTTC.

Ten or more counts support this clonotype. V usage is TRBV6-1 and J usage is TRBJ2-7; the D gene is possibly TRBD2 (6 bases). Trimming took 1 base from V and 3 from J, leaving 10 bases between them. There are 14 residues in the CDR3. Germline CDR1 MNHNS, CDR2 SASEGT. The CDR3 protein is CASSEGRDVYEQYF. In DNA, the CDR3 is TGTGCCAGCAGTGAAGGGCGGGACGTCTACGAGCAGTACTTC.

This sequence joins TRBV20-1 and TRBJ2-1; 8 bases agree with TRBD1. Germline assignment: CDR1 DFQATT and CDR2 SNEGSKA (reference sequence). V gave up 2 bases and J gave up 7 bases; unmatched junction bases: 10. The CDR3 runs to 15 residues. CDR3 loop: CSARIQGAGSNEQFF. As DNA, the CDR3 is TGCAGTGCTAGAATCCAGGGGGCCGGATCGAATGAGCAGTTCTTC.

The sample holds many counts of this clonotype. The chain employs TRBV7-2 and TRBJ1-2; D remains ambiguous. The CDR3 consists of 12 residues. CDR1 and CDR2 from the germline V gene are SGHTA and FQGNSA. The V end lost 6 bases, the J end lost 8 bases, and 13 bases lay between the germline ends. The CDR3 region is CASSHEHRGYTF. The CDR3 nucleotides are TGTGCCAGCAGTCATGAGCACCGGGGCTACACCTTC.

This clonotype was picked up many times. V and J are TRBV20-1 and TRBJ1-5, with TRBD1 identical over 9 bases. CDR3 length equals 14 residues. Unmatched junction bases numbered 4, after V lost 3 bases and J lost 4 bases. Germline V CDR1 and CDR2: DFQATT, SNEGSKA (reference sequence). The CDR3 spells CSARGDRDNQPQHF. Written as DNA, the CDR3 is TGCAGTGCTAGGGGGGACAGGGATAATCAGCCCCAGCATTTT.

This clonotype showed up many times. The chain recombines TRBV30 with TRBJ2-2, with 12 nucleotides matching TRBD2. Unmatched junction bases numbered 5, after V lost 0 bases and J lost 6 bases. Germline loops: CDR1 GTSNPN, CDR2 SVGIG (reference sequence). The CDR3 covers 16 residues. The CDR3 spells CAWSVTSGRRSGELFF. Written as DNA, the CDR3 is TGTGCCTGGAGTGTGACTAGCGGGAGACGGTCCGGGGAGCTGTTTTTT.

This clonotype was picked up many times. This chain connects TRBV28 to TRBJ2-7, with D maybe TRBD1 (6 bases). V was cut by 4 bases and J by 6 bases, with 16 bases left in between. Germline CDR1 is MDHEN and CDR2 is SYDVKM. The CDR3 is 14 residues long. For the CDR3, the DNA is TGTGCCAGCAGTTGGGACACCATCGTAGGCGAGCAGTACTTC. This codes for CASSWDTIVGEQYF.

In this sample, this clonotype turned up many times. V is TRBV6-2 or TRBV6-3 and J is TRBJ2-7; unclear D gene. V was shortened by 4 bases and J by 5 bases, with 12 bases between the two germline ends. CDR3 size: 13 residues. Germline lookup yields CDR1 MNHEY and CDR2 SVGEGT. The CDR3 spells CASSLRLVHEQYF. The CDR3 DNA is TGTGCCAGCAGTTTGCGTCTAGTCCACGAGCAGTACTTC.